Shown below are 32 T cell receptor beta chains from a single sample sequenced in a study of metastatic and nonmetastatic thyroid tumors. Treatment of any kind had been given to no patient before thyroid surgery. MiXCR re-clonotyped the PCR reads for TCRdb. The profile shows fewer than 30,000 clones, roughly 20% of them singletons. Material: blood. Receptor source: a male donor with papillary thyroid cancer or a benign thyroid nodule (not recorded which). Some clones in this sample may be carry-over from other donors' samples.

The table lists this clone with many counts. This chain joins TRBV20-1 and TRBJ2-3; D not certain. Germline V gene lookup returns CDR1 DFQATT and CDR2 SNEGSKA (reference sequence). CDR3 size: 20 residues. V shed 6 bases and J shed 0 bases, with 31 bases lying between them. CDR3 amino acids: CSARSPSVAPPSRSTDTQYF. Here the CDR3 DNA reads TGCAGTGCCCGTAGCCCCTCTGTGGCGCCTCCGTCCCGAAGCACAGATACGCAGTATTTT.

CDR3 sequence reads: CASRVSGSRNEQYF. The CDR3 nucleotides read TGTGCCAGCAGAGTTAGCGGGTCGAGGAACGAGCAGTACTTC. V and J are TRBV7-2 and TRBJ2-7, with 7 bases fitting TRBD2. Germline values: CDR1 SGHTA, CDR2 FQGNSA. V shed 6 bases, J shed 5 bases, and the junction held 10 bases outside the gene matches. This CDR3 region has 14 residues.

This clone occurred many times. CDR3 bases: TGTGCCAGCAGCCAAGGATTGGGGGCGCGCCATAATTCACCCCTCCACTTT. As protein: CASSQGLGARHNSPLHF. This chain links TRBV3-1 with TRBJ1-6; a possible D gene is TRBD1 (6 bases). Looked up from germline, CDR1 is LGHDT and CDR2 is YNNKEL (reference sequence). This CDR3 comprises 17 residues. Trimming stripped 1 base from V and 5 bases from J, with 15 bases between.

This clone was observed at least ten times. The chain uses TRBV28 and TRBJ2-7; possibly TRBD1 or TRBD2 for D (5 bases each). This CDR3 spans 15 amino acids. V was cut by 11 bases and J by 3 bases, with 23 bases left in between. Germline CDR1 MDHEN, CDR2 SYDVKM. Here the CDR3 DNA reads TGTGCCTGCCTGAGGGGCCCTCAAGCTCGCTACGAGCAGTACTTC. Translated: CACLRGPQARYEQYF.

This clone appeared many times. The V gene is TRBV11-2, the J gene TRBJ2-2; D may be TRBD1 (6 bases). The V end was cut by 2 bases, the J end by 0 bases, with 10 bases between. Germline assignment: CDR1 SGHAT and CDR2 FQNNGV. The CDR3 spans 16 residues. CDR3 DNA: TGTGCCAGCAGCTTAAGGCAGGGGACGAACACCGGGGAGCTGTTTTTT. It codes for CASSLRQGTNTGELFF.

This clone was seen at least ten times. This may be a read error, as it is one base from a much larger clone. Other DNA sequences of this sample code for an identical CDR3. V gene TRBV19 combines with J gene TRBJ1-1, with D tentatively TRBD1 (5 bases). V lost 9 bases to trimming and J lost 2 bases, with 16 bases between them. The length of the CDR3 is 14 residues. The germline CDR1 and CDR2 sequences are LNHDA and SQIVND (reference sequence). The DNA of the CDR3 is TGTGCCAGCAGGAGACGGGACGCTAACACTGAAGCTTTCTTT. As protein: CASRRRDANTEAFF.

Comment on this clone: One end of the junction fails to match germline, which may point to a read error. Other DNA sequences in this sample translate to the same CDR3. This chain's CDR3 is CASSWTGGYNQPQHF. CDR3 DNA: TGTGCCAGCAGCTGGACAGGTGGATACAATCAGCCCCAACATTTT. The chain carries TRBV7-2 and TRBJ1-5, with TRBD1 identical over 7 bases. This CDR3 is built from 15 residues. The V gene's germline CDR1 is SGHTA and CDR2 FQGNSA.

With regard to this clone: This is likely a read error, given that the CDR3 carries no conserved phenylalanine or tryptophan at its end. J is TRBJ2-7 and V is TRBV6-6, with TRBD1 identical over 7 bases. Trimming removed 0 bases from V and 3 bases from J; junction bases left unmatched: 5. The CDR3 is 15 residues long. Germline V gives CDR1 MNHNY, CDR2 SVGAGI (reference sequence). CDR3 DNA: TGTGCCAGCAGTTACTCGGGACAGTGGTACTACGAGCAGTACCTC. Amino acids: CASSYSGQWYYEQYL.

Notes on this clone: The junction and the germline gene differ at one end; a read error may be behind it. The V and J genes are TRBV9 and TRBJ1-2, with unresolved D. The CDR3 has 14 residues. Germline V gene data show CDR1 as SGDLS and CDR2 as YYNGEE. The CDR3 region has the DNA TGTGCCAGCAGCTCCCGGGCTACAGCGGGTGGCCACACCTTC. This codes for CASSSRATAGGHTF.

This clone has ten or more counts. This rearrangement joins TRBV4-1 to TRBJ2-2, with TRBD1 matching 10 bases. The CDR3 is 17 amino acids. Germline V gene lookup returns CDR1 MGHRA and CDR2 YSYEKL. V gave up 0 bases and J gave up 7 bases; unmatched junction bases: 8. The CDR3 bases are TGCGCCAGCAGCCAAGATACGTGGGACAGGGGCTACGGGGAGCTGTTTTTT. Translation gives CASSQDTWDRGYGELFF.

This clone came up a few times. In DNA form, the CDR3 reads TGCGCCAGCAGCCTGACTAGCGTGAGGGGGAGCTCCTACAATGAGCAGTTCTTC. It translates to CASSLTSVRGSSYNEQFF. The J gene is TRBJ2-1, the V gene TRBV10-1; 8 positions match TRBD2. CDR1 and CDR2 from the germline V gene are WNHNN and SYGVQD (reference sequence). The V gene end was trimmed by 6 bases and the J gene end by 0 bases; junction bases not matched to a gene: 13. The CDR3 contains 18 residues.

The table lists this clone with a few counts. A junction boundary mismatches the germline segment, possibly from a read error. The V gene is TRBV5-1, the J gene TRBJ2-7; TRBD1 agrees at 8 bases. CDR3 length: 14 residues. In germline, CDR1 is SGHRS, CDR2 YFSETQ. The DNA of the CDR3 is TGTGCCAGCAGCTCCTCGGACAGGGAGAACGTGCAGTACTTC. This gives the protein CASSSSDRENVQYF.

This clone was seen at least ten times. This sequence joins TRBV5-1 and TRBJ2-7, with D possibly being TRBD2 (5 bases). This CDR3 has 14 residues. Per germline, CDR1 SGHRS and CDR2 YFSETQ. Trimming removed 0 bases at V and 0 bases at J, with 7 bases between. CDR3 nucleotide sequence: TGCGCCAGCAGCTTGGTCGCGGGCTCCTACGAGCAGTACTTC. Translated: CASSLVAGSYEQYF.

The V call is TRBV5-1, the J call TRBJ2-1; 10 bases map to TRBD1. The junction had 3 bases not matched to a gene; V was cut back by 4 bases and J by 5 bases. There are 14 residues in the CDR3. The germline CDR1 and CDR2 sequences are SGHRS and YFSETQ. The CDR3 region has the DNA TGCGCCAGCAGCGTGGGACAGGGGAACAATGAGCAGTTCTTC. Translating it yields CASSVGQGNNEQFF.

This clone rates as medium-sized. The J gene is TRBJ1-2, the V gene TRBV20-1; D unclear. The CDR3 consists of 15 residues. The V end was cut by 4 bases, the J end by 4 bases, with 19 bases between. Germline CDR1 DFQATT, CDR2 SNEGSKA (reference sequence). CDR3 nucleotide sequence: TGCAGTGCTACGCTGCCTGCGGGCCTAGGCTATGGCTACACCTTC. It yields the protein CSATLPAGLGYGYTF.

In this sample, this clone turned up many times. In DNA, the CDR3 is TGTGCCAGCAGCTTACAAAGCGGGAACACTGAAGCTTTCTTT. This encodes CASSLQSGNTEAFF. The gene calls are TRBV11-2 and TRBJ1-1; D gene ambiguous. Germline CDR1 and CDR2: SGHAT and FQNNGV. The germline V and J ends were trimmed by 2 bases and 1 base, with 8 bases remaining between them. The CDR3 has 14 amino acids.

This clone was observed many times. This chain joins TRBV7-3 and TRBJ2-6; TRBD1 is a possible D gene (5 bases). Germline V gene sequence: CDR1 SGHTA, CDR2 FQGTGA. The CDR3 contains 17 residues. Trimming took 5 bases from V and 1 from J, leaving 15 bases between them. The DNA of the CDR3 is TGTGCCAGCAGCATAGGACACTCCAGTTCTGGGGCCAACGTCCTGACTTTC. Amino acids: CASSIGHSSSGANVLTF.

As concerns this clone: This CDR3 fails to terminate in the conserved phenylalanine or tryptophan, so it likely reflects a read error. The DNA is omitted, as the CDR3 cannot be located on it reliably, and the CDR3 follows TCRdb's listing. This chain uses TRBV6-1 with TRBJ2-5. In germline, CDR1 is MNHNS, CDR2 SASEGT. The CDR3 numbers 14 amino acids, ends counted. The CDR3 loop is CASSVPRAQETQDI.

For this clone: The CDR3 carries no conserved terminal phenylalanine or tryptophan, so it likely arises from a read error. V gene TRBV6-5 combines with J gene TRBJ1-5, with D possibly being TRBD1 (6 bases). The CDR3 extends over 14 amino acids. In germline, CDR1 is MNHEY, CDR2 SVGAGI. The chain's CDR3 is CASSSIRGNQPQHR. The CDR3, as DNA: TGTGCCAGCAGTTCGATCAGGGGCAATCAGCCACAGCATCGT.

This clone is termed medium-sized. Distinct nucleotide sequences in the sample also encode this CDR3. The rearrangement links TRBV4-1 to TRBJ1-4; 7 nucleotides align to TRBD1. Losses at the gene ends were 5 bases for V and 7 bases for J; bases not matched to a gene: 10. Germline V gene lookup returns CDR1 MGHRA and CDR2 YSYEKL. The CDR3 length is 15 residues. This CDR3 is CASSKITGVGEKLFF. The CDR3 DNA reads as TGCGCCAGCAGCAAAATTACAGGGGTGGGTGAAAAACTGTTTTTT.

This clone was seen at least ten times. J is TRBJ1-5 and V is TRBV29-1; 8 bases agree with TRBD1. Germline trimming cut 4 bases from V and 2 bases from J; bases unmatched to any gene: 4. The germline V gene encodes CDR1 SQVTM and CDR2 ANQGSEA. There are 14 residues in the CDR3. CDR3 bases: TGCAGCGTTGCCCAGGGGGCCCGCAATCAGCCCCAGCATTTT. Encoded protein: CSVAQGARNQPQHF. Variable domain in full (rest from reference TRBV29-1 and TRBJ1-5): SAVISQKPSRDICQRGTSLTIQCQVDSQVTMMFWYRQQPGQSLTLIATANQGSEATYESGFVIDKFPISRPNLTFSTLTVSNMSPEDSSIYLCSVAQGARNQPQHFGDGTRLSIL.

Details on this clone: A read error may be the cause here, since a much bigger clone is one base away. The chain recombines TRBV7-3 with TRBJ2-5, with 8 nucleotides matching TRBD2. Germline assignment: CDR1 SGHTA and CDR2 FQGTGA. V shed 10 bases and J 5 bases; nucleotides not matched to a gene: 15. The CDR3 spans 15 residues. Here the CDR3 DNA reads TGTGCCAACATCCCCGGCGGGGGGAGGGTCGAGACCCAGTACTTC. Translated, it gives CANIPGGGRVETQYF.

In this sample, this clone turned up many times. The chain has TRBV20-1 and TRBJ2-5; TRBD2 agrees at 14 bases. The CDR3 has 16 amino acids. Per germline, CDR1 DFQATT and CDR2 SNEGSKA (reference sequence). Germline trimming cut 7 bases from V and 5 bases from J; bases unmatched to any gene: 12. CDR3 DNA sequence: TGCAGTGGGGGACTAGCGGGGGCCCCAGGGAAGGAGACCCAGTACTTC. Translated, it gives CSGGLAGAPGKETQYF.

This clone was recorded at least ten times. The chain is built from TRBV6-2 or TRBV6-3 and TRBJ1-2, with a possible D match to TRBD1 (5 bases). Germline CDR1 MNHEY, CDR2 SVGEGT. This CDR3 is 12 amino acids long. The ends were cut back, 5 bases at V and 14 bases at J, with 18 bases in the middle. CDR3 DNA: TGTGCCAGCAGTACGGACAAATCGGCTAGGACCTTC. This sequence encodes CASSTDKSARTF.

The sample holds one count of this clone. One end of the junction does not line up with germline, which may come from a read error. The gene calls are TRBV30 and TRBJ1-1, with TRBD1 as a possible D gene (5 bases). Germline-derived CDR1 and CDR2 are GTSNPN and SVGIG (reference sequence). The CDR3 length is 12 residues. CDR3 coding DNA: TGTGCTTGGAGACCCGGGGGCACTGAAGCTTTCTTT. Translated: CAWRPGGTEAFF.

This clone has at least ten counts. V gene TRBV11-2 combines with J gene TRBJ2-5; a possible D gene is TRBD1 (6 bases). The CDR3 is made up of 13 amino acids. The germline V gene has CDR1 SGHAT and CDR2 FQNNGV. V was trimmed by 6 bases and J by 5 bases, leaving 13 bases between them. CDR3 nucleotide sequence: TGTGCCAGCAGTTTACAGGGCAGGGAGACCCAGTACTTC. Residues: CASSLQGRETQYF. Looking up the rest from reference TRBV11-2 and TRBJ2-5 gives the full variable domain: EAGVAQSPRYKIIEKRQSVAFWCNPISGHATLYWYQQILGQGPKLLIQFQNNGVVDDSQLPKDRFSAERLKGVDSTLKIQPAKLEDSAVYLCASSLQGRETQYFGPGTRLLVL.

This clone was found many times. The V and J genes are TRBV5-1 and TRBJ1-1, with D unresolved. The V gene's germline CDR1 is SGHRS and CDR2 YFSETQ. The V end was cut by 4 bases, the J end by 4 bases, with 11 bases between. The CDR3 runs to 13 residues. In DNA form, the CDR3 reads TGCGCCAGCAGCCTAGGGAGTAGCACTGAAGCTTTCTTT. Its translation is CASSLGSSTEAFF.

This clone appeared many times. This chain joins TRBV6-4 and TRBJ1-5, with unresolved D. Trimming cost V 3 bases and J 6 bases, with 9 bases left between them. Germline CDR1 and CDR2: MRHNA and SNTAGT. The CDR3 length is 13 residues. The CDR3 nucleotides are TGTGCCAGCAGTGAGAGCGGGAGTCAGCCCCAGCATTTT. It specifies CASSESGSQPQHF.

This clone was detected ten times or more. The CDR3 region is CASSQPGEEAEAFF. In DNA, the CDR3 is TGTGCCAGCAGCCAACCAGGGGAGGAGGCTGAAGCTTTCTTT. The V call is TRBV3-1, the J call TRBJ1-1, with a weak D call TRBD1 (6 bases). Germline CDR1 is LGHDT and CDR2 is YNNKEL (reference sequence). The CDR3 is 14 residues long. Trimming left V 2 bases short and J 6 bases short, with 13 bases between.

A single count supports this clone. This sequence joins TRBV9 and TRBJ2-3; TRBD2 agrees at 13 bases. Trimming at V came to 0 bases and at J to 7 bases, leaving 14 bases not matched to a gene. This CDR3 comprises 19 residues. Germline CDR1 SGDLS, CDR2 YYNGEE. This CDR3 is CASSVGGGLAGEYGYTQYF. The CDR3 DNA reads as TGTGCCAGCAGCGTAGGTGGAGGACTAGCGGGGGAATATGGTTATACGCAGTATTTT.

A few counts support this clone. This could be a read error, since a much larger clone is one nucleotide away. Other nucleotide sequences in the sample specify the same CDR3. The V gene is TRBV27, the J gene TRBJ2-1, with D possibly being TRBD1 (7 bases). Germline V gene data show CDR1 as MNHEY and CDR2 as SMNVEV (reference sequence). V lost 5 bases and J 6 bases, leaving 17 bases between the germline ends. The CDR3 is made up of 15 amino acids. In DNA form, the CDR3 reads TGTGCCAGCAGTCTGACTAGGGGGCTTCTCAATGAGCAGTTCTTC. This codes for CASSLTRGLLNEQFF.

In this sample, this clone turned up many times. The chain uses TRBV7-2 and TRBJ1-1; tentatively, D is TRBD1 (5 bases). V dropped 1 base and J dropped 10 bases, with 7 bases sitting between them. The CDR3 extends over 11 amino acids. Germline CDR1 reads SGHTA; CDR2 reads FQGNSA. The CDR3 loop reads CASSLGGVAFF. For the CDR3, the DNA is TGTGCCAGCAGCTTAGGGGGGGTAGCTTTCTTT.